This TCR beta chain is drawn from a study of regulatory T cells in long-lasting Graves disease (dated by TCRdb to the early 2020s). Context from the whole study: Newly diagnosed Graves' disease patients had taken antithyroid drugs for less than 3 months. The study was conducted in China and was registered as a clinical trial. A total of around 35 samples were covered by TCR sequencing, comprising some 13 persistent and around 20 newly diagnosed Graves' disease patients. Patients with persistent Graves' disease were compared with patients with newly diagnosed Graves' disease using TCR sequencing and RNA sequencing of peripheral blood. What the work shows at the level of the full study, not this receptor alone: A larger number of public clonotypes was shared among persistent patients (about 2,700) than among newly diagnosed patients (roughly 970). TRBV28, TRBJ1-2 and TRBJ2-5 were preferentially used in persistent disease, while TRBV20-1 and TRBJ2-1 were favored in newly diagnosed disease. The authors acknowledged the small sample size as a limitation that may reduce accuracy. Persistent Graves' disease patients showed lower TCR Shannon entropy and fewer highly expanded clones than newly diagnosed patients, suggesting clonal expansion. Sequencing and analysis were restricted to the TCR beta chain. Because the primary lesion, thyroid tissue, could not be accessed, the study looked at peripheral blood alone.

What this sample's time point label stands for: newly diagnosed GD, antithyroid drugs for less than 3 months. RNA was extracted from PBMCs in TRIzol for both TCR sequencing and RNA sequencing. The diagnosis of Graves' disease was made according to American Thyroid Association guidelines. Patients were recruited from an endocrinology department in Xi'an, China. Each patient gave approximately 10 milliliters of peripheral blood, collected in an EDTA anticoagulant tube. Ficoll Paque Plus density gradient separation was used to isolate PBMCs, and no further T cell sorting was done. An Agilent 2100 Bioanalyzer and agarose gel were used to check RNA quality, and a NanoDrop 2000 was used to measure RNA concentration. Libraries were prepared through multiplex PCR. Sequencing instrument: Illumina HiSeq 4000. To build TCR beta libraries, CDR3 regions were amplified by Arm-PCR using iRepertoire HTBI primers. Gel purification was performed on PCR products prior to sequencing. Regarding the original processing steps: Gene usage analysis of CDR3 amino acid clonotypes relied on the approximately 60 TRBV and more than twelve TRBJ segments identified across samples. Filtered high-quality paired reads were merged into contigs using COPE and FqMerger. BLAST was used to align contigs to IMGT TRBV, TRBD and TRBJ reference genes, with CDR3 defined following IMGT. Highly expanded clones were defined as clonotypes with a frequency above 0.1%. Shannon entropy served as the measure of repertoire diversity, while the Gini coefficient captured V-J evenness. A clonotype found in more than one individual was treated as public. TCRdb took the public reads, trimmed them with fastp at Q25, ran MiXCR for clone calling and kept in-frame beta chains. For every CDR3 protein sequence, its rows merge into one entry that carries the most common genes and DNA. TCRdb's processing, not the authors' own work, is the source of the V and J calls. The sample table contains hundreds of thousands of distinct CDR3 sequences; only one count was recorded for roughly 15% of them. 12% of the sample lies in the top ten.

This clonotype showed up many times. No antigen is known for it. No much larger clone exists at a distance of one base, and base qualities are not known. The cysteine opens and the phenylalanine closes a CDR3 of 15 amino acids. Here the CDR3 DNA is all that survives: 45 bases in frame from base 1. V ends up 3 bases short and J 5 bases short, with an unmatched junction base count of 4. CDR1 KGHDR and CDR2 SFDVKD are derived from the germline V gene. The sample was also reused in another study, on T cells in Graves' hyperthyroidism and ophthalmopathy. The second study's paper adds: Graves' hyperthyroidism was defined as stable when no progression to ophthalmopathy occurred over 18 months of follow-up. Hyperthyroidism patients were newly diagnosed, had a disease duration of under 2 months, and were aged 18 to 65 years. The study excluded patients with uncontrolled infections, other autoimmune diseases, pregnancy or lactation. Diagnoses were based on clinical symptoms, serum thyroxine and TRAb, thyroid ultrasound and orbital computed tomography. For the first round of RT-PCR on the TCR CDR3, the HTBI primer set was used together with the Qiagen OneStep RT-PCR kit. Most expanded thyroid clonotypes (frequency above 0.001) were also found in blood, which suggests that blood repertoires may mirror thyroid immune responses. Ophthalmopathy was separated from stable hyperthyroidism by a 13 V-J signature model, with approximately 90% sensitivity and around 81% specificity obtained in cross-validation and 80%/75% obtained in testing. In validation, the model predicted progression to ophthalmopathy a median of approximately 6.6 months before onset, with 65% to 71% sensitivity and roughly 73% specificity. A discovery cohort of roughly 100 patients, roughly 45 with Graves' ophthalmopathy and 57 with stable Graves' hyperthyroidism, was used to find distinguishing TCR V-J signatures. An independent validation cohort of about 19 hyperthyroidism patients and more than 15 patients who later progressed to ophthalmopathy tested prospective prediction of ophthalmopathy. For training and testing, the 100 or so patients in the discovery cohort were randomly divided in a 7:3 ratio. Thyroid tissue and blood T-cell repertoires from six Graves' hyperthyroidism patients were also compared in the study. Once sampling was done, hyperthyroidism patients were given methimazole at a starting dose of 30 mg daily, whereas ophthalmopathy patients were given high-dose intravenous methylprednisolone. Libraries were constructed in a second round of multiplex PCR, after which size selection and purification were carried out. Libraries were sequenced paired-end with 100 bp reads on an Illumina HiSeq2000. SOAPnuke was used to process the raw data, with reads discarded if the reads contained adapters or uncalled bases, had a mean Phred below 15, or lacked an exact constant-primer or identifier match. COPE v1.2.5 was used to merge high-quality paired reads, and clonotypes were defined as unique nucleotide sequences. MiTCR v1.1 was used to align clonotypes to the IMGT TRBV, TRBD and TRBJ reference segments. The analysis was restricted to V-J combinations with a frequency above 0.0001, which together covered over 99% of the repertoires. The TCS score was defined as the ratio of F50 (clonal expansion) to E x V (chaos), calculated using BLOSUM62-based TCRdist between CDR3 peptides within each V-J. Welch's t-statistics and random forest reduced approximately 520 V-J features to around 14, which were used in a naive Bayes classifier (R e1071). No statistical method was used to set the sample size in advance, and investigators knew the group allocation. The paper describes TCR Vbeta CDR3 sequencing of 130 to 150 peripheral blood samples, made up of around 41 ophthalmopathy patients, around 78 hyperthyroidism patients and 17 progressor patients.

Source: peripheral blood mononuclear cells (PBMCs), taken at new diagnosis, from a patient treated with antithyroid drugs. The receptor was derived from a man between 18 and 35 years old with Graves disease. Donor details come from another sample of the same person, matched by shared clones. The chain employs TRBV24-1 and TRBJ2-5, with TRBD1 identical over 11 junction bases. This receptor has the CDR3 CATSDPRTGGETQYF. The nucleotides read TGTGCCACCAGTGATCCCCGGACAGGGGGCGAGACCCAGTACTTC.